This entry describes one T cell receptor beta chain. Its antigen is still unknown. Sequencing in the ViraFEST assay came after antigen-specific CD4+ T cells had been expanded with viral peptide pools, which were used to stimulate PBMC. Cultured cells yielded isolated CD4+ T cells after around 10 days. Vaccinated recipients, who were negative for nucleocapsid antibodies, had no history of SARS-CoV-2 infection. This table comes from immunoSEQ multiplex PCR, and its TCRdb copy is limited to in-frame clones, with some not included. The table lists roughly 42,000 clones, over 75% of them singletons, with 2.5% to 3% in the top ten. CDR1 is SQVTM, CDR2 ANQGSEA, per germline. Losses at the gene ends were 8 bases for V and 1 base for J; bases not matched to a gene: 7. CDR3 length equals 13 residues. The data stem from a study of vaccination effects on CD4 cells after COVID-19.

V and J are TRBV29-1 and TRBJ1-2, with 7 nucleotides matching TRBD1. Sequenced material: CD4+ T cells from PBMCs cultured with HCoV-NL63 spike peptides, taken before COVID-19 vaccination. This TCR came from a human donor who received a COVID-19 vaccine. The CDR3 spells CSCAGQFNYGYTF. The CDR3 nucleotides read TGCAGCTGTGCGGGACAGTTTAACTATGGCTACACCTTC.